The 13 T cell receptor beta chains presented below share a single source sample, sequenced in a study of blood T cell repertoires in COVID-19. Sequencing was performed with immunoSEQ multiplex PCR; in TCRdb, only in-frame clones are kept and a portion is missing. The table shows about 250,000 clones, with around 90% occurring only once. The specimen was peripheral blood. All receptors derive from a man aged 25 to 40 with COVID-19, enrolled during active disease.

The chain uses TRBV7-3 and TRBJ2-7; 9 bases map to TRBD1. Germline trimming cut 5 bases from V and 5 bases from J; bases unmatched to any gene: 10. The CDR3 has 15 amino acids. In germline, CDR1 is SGHTA, CDR2 FQGTGA. In DNA, the CDR3 is TGTGCCAGCAGCCCAGAAGGGACAGGGCTTCACGAGCAGTACTTC. It codes for CASSPEGTGLHEQYF. Supplemented by reference TRBV7-3 and TRBJ2-7, the full variable domain reads GAGVSQTPSNKVTEKGKYVELRCDPISGHTALYWYRQSLGQGPEFLIYFQGTGAADDSGLPNDRFFAVRPEGSVSTLKIQRTERGDSAVYLCASSPEGTGLHEQYFGPGTRLTVT.

This clone was counted a single time. The chain employs TRBV30 and TRBJ1-3, with D hard to call. There are 12 residues in the CDR3. Trimming pared 5 bases from V and 3 bases from J, leaving 8 bases between. Germline V gene lookup returns CDR1 GTSNPN and CDR2 SVGIG (reference sequence). DNA for the CDR3: TGTGCCTGGGTGAGGGATGGAAACACCATATATTTT. As protein: CAWVRDGNTIYF.

The chain links TRBV11-1 to TRBJ2-7, with D perhaps matching TRBD1 (6 bases). The CDR3 is made up of 14 amino acids. V was pared by 5 bases and J by 2 bases, with 13 bases between. Germline V gives CDR1 SGHAT, CDR2 FQDESV (reference sequence). The CDR3 sequence: CASSRNSGAYEQYF. CDR3 nucleotide sequence: TGTGCCAGCAGCCGTAATTCAGGGGCCTACGAGCAGTACTTC.

The CDR3 reads CASSYQGSNQPQHF. CDR3 DNA: TGTGCCAGCAGCTATCAGGGCAGCAATCAGCCCCAGCATTTT. The chain joins TRBV7-9 to TRBJ1-5, with D tentatively TRBD1 (5 bases). CDR1 is SEHNR, CDR2 FQNEAQ, per germline (reference sequence). The CDR3 consists of 14 residues. With 4 bases removed from V and 1 base from J, the gap between germline ends came to 8 bases.

The CDR3: CASSLSFGGGTNTDTQYF. The CDR3 nucleotides are TGTGCCAGCAGTTTATCGTTTGGCGGGGGGACCAACACAGATACGCAGTATTTT. V is TRBV27 and J is TRBJ2-3, with 8 nucleotides matching TRBD2. CDR3 length: 18 residues. Germline CDR1 MNHEY, CDR2 SMNVEV (reference sequence). Germline trimming cut 0 bases from V and 2 bases from J; bases unmatched to any gene: 10.

The chain is built from TRBV4-1 and TRBJ1-2; a possible D gene is TRBD1 (6 bases). V was cut by 0 bases and J by 13 bases, with 12 bases left in between. This CDR3 is built from 12 residues. Germline V gene data show CDR1 as MGHRA and CDR2 as YSYEKL. The CDR3 nucleotides read TGCGCCAGCAGCCAAGATCAGCAGGGGCTCACCTTC. It yields the protein CASSQDQQGLTF.

The V gene is TRBV7-9, the J gene TRBJ1-1, with TRBD1 identical over 10 bases. Per the germline V gene, CDR1 is SEHNR and CDR2 is FQNEAQ (reference sequence). This CDR3 is built from 17 residues. With V trimmed by 3 bases and J by 0 bases, 7 bases remained unmatched. This chain's CDR3 is CASSFTGTGALNTEAFF. As DNA, the CDR3 is TGTGCCAGCAGCTTCACCGGGACAGGGGCCTTGAACACTGAAGCTTTCTTT.

The rearrangement links TRBV7-2 to TRBJ2-1; 9 bases are a match to TRBD1. V gave up 6 bases and J gave up 6 bases; unmatched junction bases: 9. The CDR3 contains 15 residues. The germline V gene has CDR1 SGHTA and CDR2 FQGNSA. The CDR3 loop is CASRPGTGRRNEQFF. The CDR3 nucleotides read TGTGCCAGCAGACCGGGGACAGGGAGGCGCAATGAGCAGTTCTTC.

The V and J genes are TRBV10-3 and TRBJ1-2; 8 nucleotides match TRBD1. CDR3 length: 16 amino acids. Germline V gene lookup returns CDR1 ENHRY and CDR2 SYGVKD. J lost 6 bases, V lost 6 bases, and 15 bases had no gene match. CDR3 in amino acids: CAISADRGAGLDGYTF. The CDR3 nucleotides read TGTGCCATCAGCGCCGACAGGGGCGCGGGTCTGGATGGCTACACCTTC.

This chain connects TRBV6-6 to TRBJ1-4, with 8 bases identical to TRBD1. This CDR3 is built from 14 residues. Trimming cost V 5 bases and J 6 bases; bases outside gene matches: 5. CDR1 and CDR2 from the germline V gene are MNHNY and SVGAGI (reference sequence). CDR3 DNA: TGTGCCAGCAGTCTCGGACAGGGACATGAAAAACTGTTTTTT. This sequence encodes CASSLGQGHEKLFF.

The genes are TRBV12-5 and TRBJ2-1; 8 positions match TRBD2. This CDR3 has 17 residues. The germline V gene encodes CDR1 LGHNT and CDR2 FRNRAP. V trimming: 8 bases; J trimming: 0 bases; junction bases outside the gene matches: 12. CDR3 loop: CASSASGGAGSYNEQFF. The CDR3 nucleotides are TGTGCTAGTAGCGCCTCGGGGGGGGCCGGCTCCTACAATGAGCAGTTCTTC.

The V call is TRBV10-1, the J call TRBJ2-1, with a weak D call TRBD2 (7 bases). The length of the CDR3 is 18 residues. Germline lookup yields CDR1 WNHNN and CDR2 SYGVQD (reference sequence). Trimming cost V 2 bases and J 2 bases, with 19 bases left between them. The CDR3: CASSEIVRGGPTYNEQFF. The CDR3 nucleotides are TGCGCCAGCAGTGAGATAGTTAGGGGGGGCCCTACCTACAATGAGCAGTTCTTC.

The chain has TRBV3-1 (or the pseudogene TRBV3-2) and TRBJ2-1, with D unresolved. The CDR3 runs to 16 residues. Germline loops: CDR1 LGHDT, CDR2 YNNKEL (reference sequence). Trimming stripped 0 bases from V and 5 bases from J, with 14 bases between. The CDR3: CASSQETPFLNNEQFF. The DNA for the CDR3 is TGTGCCAGCAGCCAAGAGACTCCATTTTTGAACAATGAGCAGTTCTTC.